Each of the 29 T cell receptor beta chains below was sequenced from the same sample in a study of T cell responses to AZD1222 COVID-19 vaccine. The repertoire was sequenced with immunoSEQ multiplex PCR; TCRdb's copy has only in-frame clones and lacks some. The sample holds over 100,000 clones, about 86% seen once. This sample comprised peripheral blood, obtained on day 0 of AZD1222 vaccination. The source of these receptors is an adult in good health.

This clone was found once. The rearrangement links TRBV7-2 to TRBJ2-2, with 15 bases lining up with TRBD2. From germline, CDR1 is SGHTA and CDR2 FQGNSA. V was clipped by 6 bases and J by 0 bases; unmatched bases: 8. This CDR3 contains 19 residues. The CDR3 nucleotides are TGTGCCAGCAGGCCTACCGGGACTAGCGGGAGGACGAACACCGGGGAGCTGTTTTTT. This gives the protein CASRPTGTSGRTNTGELFF.

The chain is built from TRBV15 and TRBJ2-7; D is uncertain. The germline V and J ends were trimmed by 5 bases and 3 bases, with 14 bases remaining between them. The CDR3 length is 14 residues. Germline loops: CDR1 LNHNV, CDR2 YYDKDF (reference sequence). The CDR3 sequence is CATSPLARYYEQYF. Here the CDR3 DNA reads TGTGCCACCAGCCCCCTGGCCAGGTACTACGAGCAGTACTTC.

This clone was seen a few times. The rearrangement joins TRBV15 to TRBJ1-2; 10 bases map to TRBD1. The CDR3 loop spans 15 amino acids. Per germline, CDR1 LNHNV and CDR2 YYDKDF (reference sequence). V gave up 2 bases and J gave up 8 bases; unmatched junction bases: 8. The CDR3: CATSRRRQGAQGYTF. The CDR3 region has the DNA TGTGCCACCAGCAGACGTAGACAGGGGGCGCAAGGCTACACCTTC.

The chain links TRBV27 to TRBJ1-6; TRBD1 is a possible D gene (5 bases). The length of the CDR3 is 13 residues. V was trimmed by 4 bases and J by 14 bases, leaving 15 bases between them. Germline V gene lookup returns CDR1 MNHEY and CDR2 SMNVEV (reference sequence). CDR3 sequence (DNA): TGTGCCAGCAGTTCCATGGGGGGGGGAACCCTCCACTTT. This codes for CASSSMGGGTLHF.

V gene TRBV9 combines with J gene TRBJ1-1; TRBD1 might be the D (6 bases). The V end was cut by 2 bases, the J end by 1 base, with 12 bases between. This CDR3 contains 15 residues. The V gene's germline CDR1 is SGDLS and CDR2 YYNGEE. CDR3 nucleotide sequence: TGTGCCAGCAGCGTTTCAGGGGTACAGAACACTGAAGCTTTCTTT. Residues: CASSVSGVQNTEAFF.

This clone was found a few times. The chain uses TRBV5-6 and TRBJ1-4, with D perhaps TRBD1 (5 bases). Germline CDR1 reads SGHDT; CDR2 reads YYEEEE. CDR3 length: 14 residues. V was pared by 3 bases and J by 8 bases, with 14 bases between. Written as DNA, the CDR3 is TGTGCCAGCAGCTCAACAGGTGTCGGGGAAAAACTGTTTTTT. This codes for CASSSTGVGEKLFF.

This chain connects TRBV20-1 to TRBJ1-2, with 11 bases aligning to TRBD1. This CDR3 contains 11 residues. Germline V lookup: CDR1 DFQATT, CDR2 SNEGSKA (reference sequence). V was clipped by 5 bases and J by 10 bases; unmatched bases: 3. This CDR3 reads CSARTGGDYTF. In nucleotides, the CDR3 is TGCAGTGCTCGGACAGGGGGCGACTACACCTTC.

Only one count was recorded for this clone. The DNA for the CDR3 is TGTGCCAGTAGCCGGGCCCGGGAGTCGGTACTGTTTTTT. It yields the protein CASSRARESVLFF. V gene TRBV19 combines with J gene TRBJ1-4; D gene ambiguous. The CDR3 extends over 13 amino acids. Trimming took 6 bases from V and 13 from J, leaving 18 bases between them. In germline, CDR1 is LNHDA, CDR2 SQIVND (reference sequence).

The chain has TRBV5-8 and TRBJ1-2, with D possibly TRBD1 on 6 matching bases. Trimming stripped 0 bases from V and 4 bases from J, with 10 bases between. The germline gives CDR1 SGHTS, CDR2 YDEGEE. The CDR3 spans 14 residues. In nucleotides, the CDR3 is TGTGCCAGCAGCTTGGGTACAGGGAGCTATGGCTACACCTTC. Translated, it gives CASSLGTGSYGYTF.

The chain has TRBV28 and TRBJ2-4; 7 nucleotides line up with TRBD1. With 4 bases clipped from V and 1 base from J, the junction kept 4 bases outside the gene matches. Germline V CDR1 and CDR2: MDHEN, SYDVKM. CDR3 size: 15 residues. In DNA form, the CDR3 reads TGTGCCAGCAGTTCACAGGGGACGGCCAAAAACATTCAGTACTTC. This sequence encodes CASSSQGTAKNIQYF.

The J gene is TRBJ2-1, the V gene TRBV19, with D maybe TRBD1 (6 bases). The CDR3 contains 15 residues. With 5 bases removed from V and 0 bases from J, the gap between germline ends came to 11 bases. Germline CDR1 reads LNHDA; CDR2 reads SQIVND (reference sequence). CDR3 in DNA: TGTGCCAGTAGTCGGCAGGGGAGCTCCTACAATGAGCAGTTCTTC. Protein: CASSRQGSSYNEQFF.

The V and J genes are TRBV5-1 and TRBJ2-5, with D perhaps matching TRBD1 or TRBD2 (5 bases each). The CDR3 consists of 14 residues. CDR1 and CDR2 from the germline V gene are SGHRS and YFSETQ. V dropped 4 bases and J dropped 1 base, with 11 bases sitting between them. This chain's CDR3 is CASSATGPQETQYF. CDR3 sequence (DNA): TGCGCCAGCAGCGCCACGGGACCCCAAGAGACCCAGTACTTC.

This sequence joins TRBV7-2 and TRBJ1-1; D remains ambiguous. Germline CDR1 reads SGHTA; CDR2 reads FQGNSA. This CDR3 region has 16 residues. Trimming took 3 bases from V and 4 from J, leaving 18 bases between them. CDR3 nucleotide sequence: TGTGCCAGCAGCTTGGGCCGTTGGCAGTACGGCACTGAAGCTTTCTTT. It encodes CASSLGRWQYGTEAFF.

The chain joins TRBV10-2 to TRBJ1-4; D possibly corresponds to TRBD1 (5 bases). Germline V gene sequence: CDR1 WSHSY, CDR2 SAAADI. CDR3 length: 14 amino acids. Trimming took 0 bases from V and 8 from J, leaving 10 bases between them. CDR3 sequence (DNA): TGCGCCAGCAGTGAGTCTGGGGCACGAGAAAAACTGTTTTTT. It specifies CASSESGAREKLFF.

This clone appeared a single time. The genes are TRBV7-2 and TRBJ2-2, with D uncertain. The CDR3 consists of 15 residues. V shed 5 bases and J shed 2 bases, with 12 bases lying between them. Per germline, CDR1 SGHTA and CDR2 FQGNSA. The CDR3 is CASSQERLNTGELFF. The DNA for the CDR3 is TGTGCCAGCAGCCAGGAACGGTTAAACACCGGGGAGCTGTTTTTT.

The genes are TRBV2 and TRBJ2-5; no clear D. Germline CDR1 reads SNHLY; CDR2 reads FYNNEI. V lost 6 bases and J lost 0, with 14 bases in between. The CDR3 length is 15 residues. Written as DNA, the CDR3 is TGTGCCAGCAGGGAGAACAGCCTGAACCAAGAGACCCAGTACTTC. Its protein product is CASRENSLNQETQYF. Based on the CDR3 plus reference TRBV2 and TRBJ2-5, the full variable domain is EPEVTQTPSHQVTQMGQEVILRCVPISNHLYFYWYRQILGQKVEFLVSFYNNEISEKSEIFDDQFSVERPDGSNFTLKIRSTKLEDSAMYFCASRENSLNQETQYFGPGTRLLVL.

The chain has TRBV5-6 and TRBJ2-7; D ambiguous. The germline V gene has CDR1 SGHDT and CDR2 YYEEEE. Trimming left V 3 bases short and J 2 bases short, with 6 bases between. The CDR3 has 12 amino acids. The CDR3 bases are TGTGCCAGCAGCTCGCTCGCCTACGAGCAGTACTTC. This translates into CASSSLAYEQYF.

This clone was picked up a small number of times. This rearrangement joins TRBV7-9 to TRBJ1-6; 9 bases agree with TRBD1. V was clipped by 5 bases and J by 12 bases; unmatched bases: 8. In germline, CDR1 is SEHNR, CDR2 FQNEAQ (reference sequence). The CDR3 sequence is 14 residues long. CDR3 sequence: CASSQPGQGIPLHF. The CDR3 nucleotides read TGTGCCAGCAGCCAACCGGGACAGGGAATACCCCTCCACTTT.

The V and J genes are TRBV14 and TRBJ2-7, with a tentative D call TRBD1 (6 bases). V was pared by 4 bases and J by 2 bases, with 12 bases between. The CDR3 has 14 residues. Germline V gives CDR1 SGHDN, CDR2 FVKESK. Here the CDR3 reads CASSPRTVTYEQYF. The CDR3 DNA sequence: TGTGCCAGCAGCCCTCGGACAGTGACCTACGAGCAGTACTTC.

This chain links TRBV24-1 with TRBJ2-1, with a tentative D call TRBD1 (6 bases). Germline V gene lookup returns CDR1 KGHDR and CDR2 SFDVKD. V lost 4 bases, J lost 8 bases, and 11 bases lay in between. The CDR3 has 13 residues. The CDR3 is CATSDVRGYEQFF. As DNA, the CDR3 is TGTGCCACCAGTGACGTCAGGGGTTATGAGCAGTTCTTC.

As DNA, the CDR3 is TGCGCCAGCAGCCTCTGGCAGGGACGAAGCAATGAGCAGTTCTTC. Its protein is CASSLWQGRSNEQFF. This chain joins TRBV4-1 and TRBJ2-1; D is perhaps TRBD1 or TRBD2 (5 bases each). V was shortened by 4 bases and J by 6 bases, with 16 bases between the two germline ends. The CDR3 consists of 15 residues. Germline values: CDR1 MGHRA, CDR2 YSYEKL.

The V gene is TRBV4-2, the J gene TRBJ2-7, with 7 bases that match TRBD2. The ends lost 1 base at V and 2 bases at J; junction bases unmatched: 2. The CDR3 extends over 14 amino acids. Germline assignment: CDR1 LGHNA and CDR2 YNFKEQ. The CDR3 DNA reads TGTGCCAGCAGCCAAGGGACTAGGACCTACGAGCAGTACTTC. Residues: CASSQGTRTYEQYF.

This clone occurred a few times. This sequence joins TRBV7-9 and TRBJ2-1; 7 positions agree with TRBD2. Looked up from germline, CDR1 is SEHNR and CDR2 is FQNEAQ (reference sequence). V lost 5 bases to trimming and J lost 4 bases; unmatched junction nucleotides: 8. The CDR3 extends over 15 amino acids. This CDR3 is CASSLGGRSYNEQFF. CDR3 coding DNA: TGTGCCAGCAGCCTCGGGGGGAGGAGTTACAATGAGCAGTTCTTC.

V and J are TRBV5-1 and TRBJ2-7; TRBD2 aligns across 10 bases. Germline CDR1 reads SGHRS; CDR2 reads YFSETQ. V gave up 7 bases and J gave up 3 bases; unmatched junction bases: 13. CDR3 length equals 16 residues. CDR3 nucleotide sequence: TGCGCCAGCTGCCTCCCGGTAGCGGGAGGATGCTACGAGCAGTACTTC. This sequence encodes CASCLPVAGGCYEQYF.

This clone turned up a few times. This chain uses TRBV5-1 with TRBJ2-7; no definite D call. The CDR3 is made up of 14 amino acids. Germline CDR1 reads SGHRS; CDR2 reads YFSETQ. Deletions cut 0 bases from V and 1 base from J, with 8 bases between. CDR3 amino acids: CASSLGPMSYEQYF. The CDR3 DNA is TGCGCCAGCAGCTTGGGACCGATGTCCTACGAGCAGTACTTC.

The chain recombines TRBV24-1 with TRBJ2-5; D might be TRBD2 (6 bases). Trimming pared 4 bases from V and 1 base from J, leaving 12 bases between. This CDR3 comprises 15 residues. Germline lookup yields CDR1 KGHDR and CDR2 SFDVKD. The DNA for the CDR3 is TGTGCCACCAGTGACCCGGGGGTATTCCAAGAGACCCAGTACTTC. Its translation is CATSDPGVFQETQYF.

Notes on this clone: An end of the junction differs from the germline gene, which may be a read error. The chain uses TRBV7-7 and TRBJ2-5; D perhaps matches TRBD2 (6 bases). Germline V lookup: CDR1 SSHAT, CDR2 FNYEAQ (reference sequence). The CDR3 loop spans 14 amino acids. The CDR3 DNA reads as TGTGCTAGCAGTCCCGGGGGTTTCCAAGAGACCCAGTACTTC. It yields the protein CASSPGGFQETQYF.

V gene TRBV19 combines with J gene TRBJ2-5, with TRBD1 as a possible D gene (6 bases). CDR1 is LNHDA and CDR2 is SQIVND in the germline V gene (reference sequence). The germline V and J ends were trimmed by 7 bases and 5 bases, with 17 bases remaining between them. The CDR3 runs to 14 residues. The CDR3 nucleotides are TGTGCCAGTACCTCGACAGGTATCGGGGAGACCCAGTACTTC. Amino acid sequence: CASTSTGIGETQYF.

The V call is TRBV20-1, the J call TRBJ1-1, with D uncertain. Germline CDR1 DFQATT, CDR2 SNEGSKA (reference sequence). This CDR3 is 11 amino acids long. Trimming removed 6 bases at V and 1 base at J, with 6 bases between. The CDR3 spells CSASENTEAFF. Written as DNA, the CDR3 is TGCAGTGCGTCAGAGAACACTGAAGCTTTCTTT.